This T cell receptor (beta chain) was documented in a study of cytomegalovirus exposure and HLA in healthy donors. Study-wide results and caveats: 87-base-pair reads could not separate some V segments, including TRBV6-2 and TRBV6-3. The majority of TCR sequences were rare, yet some public TCRs appeared in many donors. A later analysis reportedly found that, within productive TCRs, an Asian-associated ancestry cluster had fewer N-insertions than the mean observed across the roughly 610 donors. Several top significant clusters appeared, in a later analysis, to be linked to common viral pathogens.

60 Vbeta and 13 Jbeta primers were used in PCR. Only in-frame clones appear in the TCRdb table, and some are missing; sequencing was by immunoSEQ multiplex PCR. The listing contains 150,000 to 200,000 clones. Concerning this clone itself: Its matching antigen is unknown.

This CDR3 is built from 13 residues. Deletions cut 7 bases from V and 4 bases from J, with 16 bases between. CDR1 is SQVTM, CDR2 ANQGSEA, per germline. V usage is TRBV29-1 and J usage is TRBJ1-1; no clear D. The origin of this receptor is a woman aged 18 to 35 in good health and CMV-seropositive. Material: PBMCs. This CDR3 reads CSASWSTGTEAFF. For the CDR3, the DNA is TGCAGCGCCTCCTGGTCGACGGGCACTGAAGCTTTCTTT.